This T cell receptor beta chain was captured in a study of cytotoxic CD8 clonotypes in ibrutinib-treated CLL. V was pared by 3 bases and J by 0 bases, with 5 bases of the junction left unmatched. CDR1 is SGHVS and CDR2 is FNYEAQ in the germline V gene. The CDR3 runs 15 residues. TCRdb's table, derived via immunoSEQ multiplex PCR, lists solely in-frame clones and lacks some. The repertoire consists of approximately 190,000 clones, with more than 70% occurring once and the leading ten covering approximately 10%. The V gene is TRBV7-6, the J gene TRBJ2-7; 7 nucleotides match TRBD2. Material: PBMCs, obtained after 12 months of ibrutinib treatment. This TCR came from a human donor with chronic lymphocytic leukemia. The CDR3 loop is CASSLRAGPSYEQYF. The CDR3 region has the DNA TGTGCCAGCAGCTTGCGAGCGGGGCCCTCCTACGAGCAGTACTTC.